Following are 27 T cell receptor beta chains from one sample sequenced in a study of blood T cell repertoires in COVID-19 (TCRdb year 2020). Library preparation was by the immunoSEQ multiplex PCR assay. TCRdb retrieved this table from immuneACCESS and kept in-frame rearrangements only. Not all clones are present; in checked studies, unresolved V genes account for under half, and no reason is known for the remainder. Counted in this sample were some 47,000 clones; around 90% of them appeared once. The top ten constitute roughly 25% of the sample. Sequencing input: peripheral blood. The receptor set was obtained from an elderly woman in a cohort sampled during active or convalescent COVID-19.

The genes are TRBV5-1 and TRBJ1-2, with D possibly matching TRBD1 (6 bases). CDR1 SGHRS and CDR2 YFSETQ come from the germline V gene. Trimming took off 0 bases at V and 13 bases at J, with 16 bases between the two ends. The CDR3 runs 13 residues. The CDR3: CASSLGGTPGSTF. CDR3 DNA sequence: TGCGCCAGCAGCTTGGGAGGGACACCGGGTTCCACCTTC. Looking up the rest from reference TRBV5-1 and TRBJ1-2 gives the full variable domain: KAGVTQTPRYLIKTRGQQVTLSCSPISGHRSVSWYQQTPGQGLQFLFEYFSETQRNKGNFPGRFSGRQFSNSRSEMNVSTLELGDSALYLCASSLGGTPGSTFGSGTRLTVV.

The chain combines TRBV24-1 with TRBJ1-6, with a weak D call TRBD1 (5 bases). The CDR3 has 19 amino acids. In germline, CDR1 is KGHDR, CDR2 SFDVKD. With 4 bases removed from V and 2 bases from J, the gap between germline ends came to 20 bases. CDR3 in DNA: TGTGCCACCAGTGACTACATCTTGCGGGGACGCCCCTATAATTCACCCCTCCACTTT. This translates into CATSDYILRGRPYNSPLHF.

Here the CDR3 reads CASSPGTGEAFF. CDR3 nucleotide sequence: TGTGCCAGCAGCCCAGGAACGGGAGAAGCTTTCTTT. V is TRBV11-2 and J is TRBJ1-1; no clear D gene. The CDR3 consists of 12 residues. The germline V and J ends were trimmed by 5 bases and 8 bases, with 12 bases remaining between them. CDR1 SGHAT and CDR2 FQNNGV come from the germline V gene. The entire variable domain, with the rest obtained from reference TRBV11-2 and TRBJ1-1, is as follows: EAGVAQSPRYKIIEKRQSVAFWCNPISGHATLYWYQQILGQGPKLLIQFQNNGVVDDSQLPKDRFSAERLKGVDSTLKIQPAKLEDSAVYLCASSPGTGEAFFGQGTRLTVV.

This chain connects TRBV19 to TRBJ1-1; D ambiguous. Germline V gene data show CDR1 as LNHDA and CDR2 as SQIVND (reference sequence). The germline V and J ends were trimmed by 4 bases and 1 base, with 10 bases remaining between them. This CDR3 contains 14 residues. The DNA of the CDR3 is TGTGCCAGTAGTACGACTTTCCGGAACACTGAAGCTTTCTTT. Its translation: CASSTTFRNTEAFF. Filled out from reference TRBV19 and TRBJ1-1, the complete variable domain reads DGGITQSPKYLFRKEGQNVTLSCEQNLNHDAMYWYRQDPGQGLRLIYYSQIVNDFQKGDIAEGYSVSREKKESFPLTVTSAQKNPTAFYLCASSTTFRNTEAFFGQGTRLTVV.

The J gene is TRBJ2-7, the V gene TRBV11-2; 7 bases match TRBD1. Per the germline V gene, CDR1 is SGHAT and CDR2 is FQNNGV. CDR3 size: 15 residues. The V segment lost 3 bases and the J segment 2 bases; nucleotides outside the gene matches: 7. The CDR3 region is CASSFSDRITYEQYF. CDR3 bases: TGTGCCAGCAGCTTCTCGGACAGGATAACCTACGAGCAGTACTTC.

This chain links TRBV5-1 with TRBJ1-2; 7 nucleotides match TRBD1. This CDR3 region has 14 residues. Germline assignment: CDR1 SGHRS and CDR2 YFSETQ. The V segment lost 4 bases and the J segment 2 bases; nucleotides outside the gene matches: 5. CDR3 region: CASSLPGQNYGYTF. CDR3 coding DNA: TGCGCCAGCAGCCTCCCGGGACAGAACTATGGCTACACCTTC.

The chain combines TRBV27 with TRBJ1-4; tentatively, D is TRBD1 (5 bases). Trimming left V 5 bases short and J 0 bases short, with 10 bases between. The CDR3 length is 15 residues. Germline CDR1 is MNHEY and CDR2 is SMNVEV (reference sequence). Here the CDR3 reads CASSPPGPTNEKLFF. The CDR3 nucleotides are TGTGCCAGCAGTCCCCCAGGGCCAACTAATGAAAAACTGTTTTTT.

The chain combines TRBV30 with TRBJ2-1; a possible D gene is TRBD2 (6 bases). Germline values: CDR1 GTSNPN, CDR2 SVGIG (reference sequence). The CDR3 contains 14 residues. V lost 0 bases and J 7 bases, leaving 13 bases between the germline ends. The CDR3 reads CAWSVGFRGNEQFF. The CDR3 DNA sequence: TGTGCCTGGAGTGTTGGTTTCCGGGGGAATGAGCAGTTCTTC.

In its sample, this clone was seen once. The chain combines TRBV19 with TRBJ1-1; possibly TRBD1 for D (5 bases). The CDR3 extends over 15 amino acids. CDR1 and CDR2 from the germline V gene are LNHDA and SQIVND (reference sequence). V was shortened by 7 bases and J by 2 bases, with 17 bases between the two germline ends. DNA of the CDR3: TGTGCCAGTAAAGGGGCGGCCCAGGGAAACACTGAAGCTTTCTTT. Amino acid sequence: CASKGAAQGNTEAFF.

The genes are TRBV5-6 and TRBJ1-2, with a possible D match to TRBD1 (5 bases). Deletions cut 4 bases from V and 6 bases from J, with 16 bases between. CDR3 size: 14 residues. Germline CDR1 SGHDT, CDR2 YYEEEE. CDR3 region: CASSPGRGYNGYTF. The CDR3 DNA sequence: TGTGCCAGCAGCCCGGGGCGGGGTTATAATGGCTACACCTTC.

The DNA for the CDR3 is TGTGCCAGCAGCTTGAACAGGGGGAGTTATGGCTACACCTTC. Amino acids: CASSLNRGSYGYTF. The chain combines TRBV5-4 with TRBJ1-2; TRBD1 matches 8 bases. This CDR3 has 14 residues. Per the germline V gene, CDR1 is SGHNT and CDR2 is YYREEE (reference sequence). With V trimmed by 1 base and J by 5 bases, 4 bases remained unmatched.

The gene calls are TRBV5-1 and TRBJ2-5, with D unresolved. Deletions cut 3 bases from V and 4 bases from J, with 10 bases between. The CDR3 covers 13 residues. CDR1 is SGHRS, CDR2 YFSETQ, per germline. The CDR3 DNA reads TGCGCCAGCAGCTCCAGGATCCGAGAGACCCAGTACTTC. Translating gives CASSSRIRETQYF. The full variable domain, with the rest looked up from reference TRBV5-1 and TRBJ2-5, is KAGVTQTPRYLIKTRGQQVTLSCSPISGHRSVSWYQQTPGQGLQFLFEYFSETQRNKGNFPGRFSGRQFSNSRSEMNVSTLELGDSALYLCASSSRIRETQYFGPGTRLLVL.

The chain carries TRBV27 and TRBJ2-7, with TRBD2 matching 10 bases. V trimming: 3 bases; J trimming: 2 bases; junction bases outside the gene matches: 4. The CDR3 covers 15 residues. Germline lookup yields CDR1 MNHEY and CDR2 SMNVEV (reference sequence). As DNA, the CDR3 is TGTGCCAGCAGTTTTGGTACTAGCGGGGCCTACGAGCAGTACTTC. Residues: CASSFGTSGAYEQYF.

The chain employs TRBV24-1 and TRBJ2-1; the match to TRBD2 covers 11 bases. CDR3 length: 17 residues. CDR1 and CDR2 (germline): KGHDR, SFDVKD. The ends lost 2 bases at V and 8 bases at J; junction bases unmatched: 10. The CDR3, as DNA: TGTGCCACCAGTGATTCCGGACTAGCGGGTAGCATATATGAGCAGTTCTTC. Translating it yields CATSDSGLAGSIYEQFF.

The chain employs TRBV11-2 and TRBJ1-1; D gene ambiguous. The CDR3 spans 13 residues. Per germline, CDR1 SGHAT and CDR2 FQNNGV. The germline V and J ends were trimmed by 2 bases and 4 bases, with 8 bases remaining between them. CDR3 sequence reads: CASSLSQSTEAFF. As DNA, the CDR3 is TGTGCCAGCAGCTTATCCCAGTCCACTGAAGCTTTCTTT.

This CDR3 reads CASSQRTPGGELFF. CDR3 coding DNA: TGCGCCAGCAGCCAAAGGACTCCGGGGGGGGAGCTGTTTTTT. The chain joins TRBV4-1 to TRBJ2-2; a weak D match, TRBD2 (5 bases). There are 14 residues in the CDR3. The ends were cut back, 2 bases at V and 8 bases at J, with 12 bases in the middle. Germline CDR1 is MGHRA and CDR2 is YSYEKL.

The rearrangement links TRBV30 to TRBJ2-3, with D perhaps TRBD2 (6 bases). The CDR3 contains 12 residues. Trimming stripped 7 bases from V and 6 bases from J, with 14 bases between. The germline V gene encodes CDR1 GTSNPN and CDR2 SVGIG (reference sequence). Here the CDR3 reads CASTRTTDTQYF. DNA for the CDR3: TGTGCCTCAACACGGACTACGGATACGCAGTATTTT.

The chain has TRBV27 and TRBJ2-2; 16 positions agree with TRBD2. Germline CDR1 MNHEY, CDR2 SMNVEV (reference sequence). The ends lost 5 bases at V and 4 bases at J; junction bases unmatched: 16. The CDR3 loop spans 21 amino acids. CDR3 coding DNA: TGTGCCAGCAGTCACCGCCGACAGTGGGGACTAGCGGGAGGGGTCACCGGGGAGCTGTTTTTT. The encoded protein is CASSHRRQWGLAGGVTGELFF.

The chain joins TRBV7-9 to TRBJ2-1, with TRBD1 as a possible D gene (5 bases). In germline, CDR1 is SEHNR, CDR2 FQNEAQ (reference sequence). The CDR3 consists of 12 residues. Trimming left V 5 bases short and J 15 bases short, with 17 bases between. For the CDR3, the DNA is TGTGCCAGCAGCCCCAGGGCAGGGTATTCGTTCTTC. This gives the protein CASSPRAGYSFF.

This chain links TRBV6-5 with TRBJ2-4; D is possibly TRBD1 (5 bases). Trimming removed 10 bases at V and 12 bases at J, with 16 bases between. The CDR3 has 11 amino acids. In germline, CDR1 is MNHEY, CDR2 SVGAGI. DNA for the CDR3: TGTGCCACCCGACCAGGGATCTATCAGTACTTC. Protein product: CATRPGIYQYF.

V usage is TRBV28 and J usage is TRBJ2-1, with 9 bases identical to TRBD2. Germline V gives CDR1 MDHEN, CDR2 SYDVKM. The CDR3 has 14 amino acids. J gave up 9 bases and V 6 bases, and 9 bases lay outside the gene matches. The chain's CDR3 is CASSLAGDVGEQFF. CDR3 in DNA: TGTGCCAGCAGCTTAGCGGGAGATGTGGGTGAGCAGTTCTTC. The whole variable domain, filled in from reference TRBV28 and TRBJ2-1, reads DVKVTQSSRYLVKRTGEKVFLECVQDMDHENMFWYRQDPGLGLRLIYFSYDVKMKEKGDIPEGYSVSREKKERFSLILESASTNQTSMYLCASSLAGDVGEQFFGPGTRLTVL.

J is TRBJ2-7 and V is TRBV5-1; 7 bases map to TRBD2. Losses at the gene ends were 0 bases for V and 3 bases for J; bases not matched to a gene: 12. The CDR3 extends over 17 amino acids. Germline assignment: CDR1 SGHRS and CDR2 YFSETQ. CDR3 protein: CASSLAYAGSGGYEQYF. CDR3 nucleotides: TGCGCCAGCAGCTTGGCCTACGCCGGATCGGGGGGCTACGAGCAGTACTTC.

The genes are TRBV24-1 and TRBJ2-7; D is undetermined. The germline gives CDR1 KGHDR, CDR2 SFDVKD. This CDR3 has 12 amino acids. V was clipped by 9 bases and J by 2 bases, with 10 bases between them. In DNA form, the CDR3 reads TGTGCCACCTCTGATGGGCCCTACGAGCAGTACTTC. Residues: CATSDGPYEQYF.

The rearrangement links TRBV2 to TRBJ2-5, with 8 bases that match TRBD1. Germline assignment: CDR1 SNHLY and CDR2 FYNNEI. The trim removed 4 bases at V and 4 bases at J, leaving 8 bases unmatched. The CDR3 is 15 residues long. The CDR3 region has the DNA TGTGCCAGCAGTGTATCCCAGGGGGCTGGAGAGACCCAGTACTTC. It encodes CASSVSQGAGETQYF.

The chain employs TRBV4-3 and TRBJ2-7; D not resolved. The CDR3 length is 14 residues. Trimming left V 1 base short and J 2 bases short, with 9 bases between. Germline lookup yields CDR1 LGHNA and CDR2 YSLEER. CDR3 amino acids: CASSQGEATYEQYF. In DNA, the CDR3 is TGCGCCAGCAGCCAAGGTGAAGCCACCTACGAGCAGTACTTC.

The V call is TRBV5-4, the J call TRBJ2-5; possible D gene TRBD1, 6 bases. The V end lost 2 bases, the J end lost 3 bases, and 8 bases lay between the germline ends. The germline V gene encodes CDR1 SGHNT and CDR2 YYREEE (reference sequence). CDR3 length equals 13 residues. The CDR3 nucleotides are TGTGCCAGCAGCTTTCCAGGGGAAGAGACCCAGTACTTC. Protein: CASSFPGEETQYF.

The chain is built from TRBV30 and TRBJ2-1; TRBD2 matches 9 bases. The CDR3 has 11 residues. The germline V gene encodes CDR1 GTSNPN and CDR2 SVGIG (reference sequence). Germline trimming cut 3 bases from V and 12 bases from J; bases unmatched to any gene: 3. The CDR3 sequence: CAWSQRGAQFF. The DNA for the CDR3 is TGTGCCTGGAGCCAGCGGGGGGCGCAGTTCTTC.